The rows below give T cell receptor beta chains drawn from one sample of a study of cytomegalovirus exposure and HLA in healthy donors. Measured with immunoSEQ multiplex PCR; TCRdb has only the in-frame clones, and not every one. The table has fewer than 150,000 clones, 88% seen once; the top ten hold more than 1.5%. The sample was PBMCs. The source of these receptors is a man aged 18 to 29 in good health and CMV-seronegative. Both conserved end residues are part of each CDR3. Each record gives: D gene, clone size, V gene, J gene, CDR3 DNA, CDR3 protein. D genes are given only for firm matches. The size of a clone is reported for some rows only, either as once, few or many, or as a class for expanded clones.

D gene: TRBD1
clone size: NA
V gene: TRBV4-3
J gene: TRBJ1-2
CDR3 DNA: TGCGCCAGCAGCCAAGACTCAGGGGGCTTCGGCTATGGCTACACCTTC
CDR3 protein: CASSQDSGGFGYGYTF

D gene: NA
clone size: NA
V gene: TRBV27
J gene: TRBJ2-2
CDR3 DNA: TGTGCCAGCCAGACCGGGACTTTCACCGGGGAGCTGTTTTTT
CDR3 protein: CASQTGTFTGELFF

D gene: TRBD1
clone size: NA
V gene: TRBV5-1
J gene: TRBJ1-2
CDR3 DNA: TGCGCCAGCAGCTCCCCGGGACAGCTTTTTAAGGATGGCTACACCTTC
CDR3 protein: CASSSPGQLFKDGYTF

D gene: TRBD1
clone size: NA
V gene: TRBV11-2
J gene: TRBJ1-5
CDR3 DNA: TGTGCCAGCAGCGGGACAGGGGACAATCAGCCCCAGCATTTT
CDR3 protein: CASSGTGDNQPQHF

D gene: NA
clone size: NA
V gene: TRBV25-1
J gene: TRBJ2-7
CDR3 DNA: TGTGCCAGCAGTGAATACGAGCTTTACGAGCAGTACTTC
CDR3 protein: CASSEYELYEQYF

D gene: NA
clone size: once
V gene: TRBV6-6
J gene: TRBJ1-2
CDR3 DNA: TGTGCCAGCAGTTCCACAGAAAACTATGGCTACACCTTC
CDR3 protein: CASSSTENYGYTF

D gene: TRBD1
clone size: many
V gene: TRBV27
J gene: TRBJ1-4
CDR3 DNA: TGTGCCAGCAGGGAAATAGCAGGGGGCGAGGGAAAACTGTTTTTT
CDR3 protein: CASREIAGGEGKLFF

D gene: NA
clone size: NA
V gene: TRBV25-1
J gene: TRBJ1-3
CDR3 DNA: TGTGCCAGCAGTGAATATCTCTCTCGGGGGAGCTCTGGAAACACCATATATTTT
CDR3 protein: CASSEYLSRGSSGNTIYF

D gene: NA
clone size: NA
V gene: TRBV5-1
J gene: TRBJ2-2
CDR3 DNA: TGCGCCAGCAGCATTGAGGTTGGTAGGCGGCCCGGGGAGCTGTTTTTT
CDR3 protein: CASSIEVGRRPGELFF

D gene: TRBD1
clone size: NA
V gene: TRBV30
J gene: TRBJ1-3
CDR3 DNA: TGTGCCTGGAGGGACAGGGGGACTGGAAACACCATATATTTT
CDR3 protein: CAWRDRGTGNTIYF